The subject of this entry is one T cell receptor beta chain. Its antigen is not identified. The CDR3 covers 15 residues. Trimming pared 5 bases from V and 3 bases from J, leaving 13 bases between. Germline V gives CDR1 MDHEN, CDR2 SYDVKM. The immunoSEQ assay was version 4, run in survey mode. Template was genomic DNA at around 9.3 ng/uL, with up to 1 ug used per sample. Here immunoSEQ multiplex PCR was the method, and the copy in TCRdb shows in-frame clones only, minus some. Of about 37,000 clones in the sample, roughly 87% were seen once. These data are taken from a study of persistence of HIV-infected CD4 T cells. In the study overall: Multiple blood draws of up to 180 mL, except two donors with single leukapheresis.

Cells were stimulated nonspecifically with anti-CD3/anti-CD28 magnetic beads. Sorting of responding CD4+ T cells relied on upregulated CD40 ligand together with CD69. This sequence originates from an adult man with HIV who was CMV-seropositive. The chain links TRBV28 to TRBJ1-4, with D possibly being TRBD1 (5 bases). The sequenced sample was CD4+ T cells sorted from PBMCs after approximately 19-hour stimulation, obtained from a patient who received antiretroviral therapy. The chain's CDR3 is CASSPPVGANEKLFF. In DNA, the CDR3 is TGTGCCAGCAGTCCTCCCGTGGGGGCTAATGAAAAACTGTTTTTT.